The table lists the clone carrying this T cell receptor beta chain with a count of one. These data originate in a study of blood T cell repertoires in COVID-19. About the study: Sources were T cells, B-cell-depleted T cells, or PBMCs; the material itself was cDNA or gDNA.

TCRdb's table, derived via immunoSEQ multiplex PCR, lists solely in-frame clones and lacks some. The sample records 150,000 to 250,000 clones, 87% being singletons. Sample: PBMCs or T cells enriched from blood (not recorded which). This sequence originates from a woman under 40 who had recovered from COVID-19.

CDR3 residues: CASSYSTEANEKLFF. The CDR3 DNA reads TGTGCCAGCAGTTACTCAACCGAAGCGAATGAAAAACTGTTTTTT. The chain combines TRBV6-5 with TRBJ1-4, with D unresolved. This CDR3 has 15 residues. V lost 0 bases and J 5 bases, leaving 10 bases between the germline ends. Germline V gives CDR1 MNHEY, CDR2 SVGAGI.